A single sample is the source of the 24 T cell receptor beta chains below, sequenced in a study of blood T cell repertoires in COVID-19. Sequenced by immunoSEQ multiplex PCR; TCRdb stores in-frame clones only, minus some. The sample comprises 100,000 to 150,000 clones, 85% of which are singletons, and about a quarter rests with the top ten. Sequenced: peripheral blood. The origin of the receptors is a woman older than 75 with acute or convalescent COVID-19.

The rearrangement uses TRBV6-5 and TRBJ1-4, with 10 bases lining up with TRBD1. Germline V gene lookup returns CDR1 MNHEY and CDR2 SVGAGI. The CDR3 is made up of 13 amino acids. V was pared by 8 bases and J by 7 bases, with 4 bases of the junction left unmatched. CDR3 nucleotide sequence: TGTGCCAGCCGCCGGGACAGGGGTGAAAAACTGTTTTTT. Translating gives CASRRDRGEKLFF.

J is TRBJ2-6 and V is TRBV29-1; D is ambiguous. CDR3 length: 14 amino acids. The V and J ends lost 1 base and 0 bases respectively, with 4 bases between them. The germline CDR1 and CDR2 sequences are SQVTM and ANQGSEA. CDR3: CSVEVGSGANVLTF. CDR3 DNA sequence: TGCAGCGTTGAAGTCGGCTCTGGGGCCAACGTCCTGACTTTC.

V usage is TRBV10-3 and J usage is TRBJ1-1; 7 nucleotides match TRBD1. Germline loops: CDR1 ENHRY, CDR2 SYGVKD. This CDR3 comprises 14 residues. Trimming removed 6 bases from V and 5 bases from J; junction bases left unmatched: 9. CDR3 sequence: CAISALGGLTEAFF. DNA of the CDR3: TGTGCCATCAGCGCATTAGGGGGCCTGACTGAAGCTTTCTTT.

V gene TRBV19 combines with J gene TRBJ2-1; 9 nucleotides agree with TRBD1. CDR1 and CDR2 from the germline V gene are LNHDA and SQIVND (reference sequence). The CDR3 covers 14 residues. V shed 7 bases, J shed 5 bases, and the junction held 6 bases outside the gene matches. The DNA of the CDR3 is TGTGCCAGTAAGACAGGACAGGGGAACAATGAGCAGTTCTTC. This sequence encodes CASKTGQGNNEQFF.

This sequence joins TRBV28 and TRBJ2-3; possibly TRBD2 for D (6 bases). V gave up 8 bases and J gave up 1 base, with 13 bases separating them. The CDR3 contains 14 residues. The germline V gene has CDR1 MDHEN and CDR2 SYDVKM. The CDR3 protein is CASRTPGGTDTQYF. The CDR3 DNA reads as TGTGCCAGCCGGACCCCGGGGGGCACAGATACGCAGTATTTT. Complete variable domain (other parts from reference TRBV28 and TRBJ2-3): DVKVTQSSRYLVKRTGEKVFLECVQDMDHENMFWYRQDPGLGLRLIYFSYDVKMKEKGDIPEGYSVSREKKERFSLILESASTNQTSMYLCASRTPGGTDTQYFGPGTRLTVL.

The rearrangement links TRBV5-1 to TRBJ1-6; 7 positions match TRBD1. The length of the CDR3 is 15 residues. Germline V gene sequence: CDR1 SGHRS, CDR2 YFSETQ. Unmatched junction bases numbered 6, after V lost 4 bases and J lost 5 bases. CDR3 DNA sequence: TGCGCCAGCAGCCAGAGACAGGGAGATAATTCACCCCTCCACTTT. Translation: CASSQRQGDNSPLHF. Filled out from reference TRBV5-1 and TRBJ1-6, the complete variable domain reads KAGVTQTPRYLIKTRGQQVTLSCSPISGHRSVSWYQQTPGQGLQFLFEYFSETQRNKGNFPGRFSGRQFSNSRSEMNVSTLELGDSALYLCASSQRQGDNSPLHFGNGTRLTVT.

V usage is TRBV5-4 and J usage is TRBJ2-7, with TRBD2 matching over 8 bases. V lost 0 bases and J lost 2; bases outside the gene matches: 7. Germline loops: CDR1 SGHNT, CDR2 YYREEE (reference sequence). This CDR3 contains 16 residues. The CDR3, as DNA: TGTGCCAGCAGCTTGGACTACGGGGGGGCGACCTACGAGCAGTACGTC. This translates into CASSLDYGGATYEQYV.

The rearrangement links TRBV14 to TRBJ1-2, with TRBD1 matching over 8 bases. J lost 4 bases, V lost 4 bases, and 2 bases had no gene match. The CDR3 spans 13 residues. The germline V gene has CDR1 SGHDN and CDR2 FVKESK. For the CDR3, the DNA is TGTGCCAGCAGCCGACAGGGGTTCTATGGCTACACCTTC. It encodes CASSRQGFYGYTF.

The J gene is TRBJ1-1, the V gene TRBV12-3 or TRBV12-4; perhaps TRBD1 as D (6 bases). Trimming cost V 7 bases and J 11 bases, with 14 bases left between them. The CDR3 spans 11 residues. The CDR3 bases are TGTGCCAGCACCTTCCGGACAGAGGCTTTCTTT. It yields the protein CASTFRTEAFF.

V and J are TRBV10-2 and TRBJ2-5; 11 positions agree with TRBD2. The V and J ends lost 7 bases and 4 bases, in that order; junction bases with no gene match: 8. This CDR3 has 15 residues. Germline V gives CDR1 WSHSY, CDR2 SAAADI. Here the CDR3 reads CASTQTSGTGETQYF. CDR3 sequence (DNA): TGCGCCAGCACACAGACTAGCGGGACGGGAGAGACCCAGTACTTC.

The chain recombines TRBV5-1 with TRBJ2-3; weak D call: TRBD2 (5 bases). Per the germline V gene, CDR1 is SGHRS and CDR2 is YFSETQ. The V and J ends lost 6 bases and 6 bases respectively, with 14 bases between them. The CDR3 loop spans 13 amino acids. The CDR3 nucleotides read TGCGCCAGCATGAACACCGGGGAGGATACGCAGTATTTT. It codes for CASMNTGEDTQYF.

This chain joins TRBV9 and TRBJ2-1; possibly TRBD2 for D (6 bases). Trimming took 3 bases from V and 4 from J, leaving 14 bases between them. There are 15 residues in the CDR3. Per the germline V gene, CDR1 is SGDLS and CDR2 is YYNGEE. CDR3 nucleotides: TGTGCCAGCAGCGGAGATGGGGGAGGTTACAATGAGCAGTTCTTC. Its translation is CASSGDGGGYNEQFF.

This clone showed up just a few times. This sequence joins TRBV5-4 and TRBJ1-1; 8 bases are shared with TRBD1. Germline CDR1 and CDR2: SGHNT and YYREEE (reference sequence). V shed 5 bases, J shed 6 bases, and the junction held 9 bases outside the gene matches. This CDR3 region has 14 residues. The CDR3 reads CASSRTGGWSEAFF. CDR3 nucleotides: TGTGCCAGCAGTCGAACAGGGGGATGGTCTGAAGCTTTCTTT.

The rearrangement links TRBV6-6 to TRBJ2-3; D remains ambiguous. CDR1 is MNHNY, CDR2 SVGAGI, per germline (reference sequence). V dropped 5 bases and J dropped 2 bases, with 5 bases sitting between them. The CDR3 has 12 residues. The CDR3: CASSLHTDTQYF. CDR3 DNA sequence: TGTGCCAGCAGTCTACACACAGATACGCAGTATTTT.

The chain combines TRBV5-1 with TRBJ2-5, with 9 positions matching TRBD1. V was clipped by 4 bases and J by 5 bases; unmatched bases: 6. Germline lookup yields CDR1 SGHRS and CDR2 YFSETQ. The CDR3 is 14 amino acids. This chain's CDR3 is CASSPQGALETQYF. As DNA, the CDR3 is TGCGCCAGCAGCCCACAGGGGGCCCTGGAGACCCAGTACTTC.

The DNA of the CDR3 is TGTGCCAGCAGCTCTCGGGACAGTCAGTATTTT. Translation gives CASSSRDSQYF. The chain joins TRBV6-2 or TRBV6-3 to TRBJ2-3; 7 bases match TRBD1. V lost 6 bases and J lost 12; bases outside the gene matches: 6. CDR1 is MNHEY and CDR2 is SVGEGT in the germline V gene. This CDR3 spans 11 amino acids.

This chain uses TRBV19 with TRBJ1-1, with 7 bases aligning to TRBD1. CDR3 length equals 15 residues. V gave up 6 bases and J gave up 3 bases; unmatched junction bases: 10. The germline V gene has CDR1 LNHDA and CDR2 SQIVND (reference sequence). The CDR3 coding sequence is TGTGCCAGTAGCATGGGGAGACAGGGTTACACTGAAGCTTTCTTT. It is translated as CASSMGRQGYTEAFF.

The chain has TRBV5-1 and TRBJ2-5; TRBD1 matches at 11 bases. The germline V gene encodes CDR1 SGHRS and CDR2 YFSETQ. This CDR3 contains 16 residues. Losses at the gene ends were 4 bases for V and 2 bases for J; bases not matched to a gene: 7. The CDR3 spells CASSPWGQGVQETQYF. CDR3 coding DNA: TGCGCCAGCAGCCCTTGGGGACAGGGGGTACAAGAGACCCAGTACTTC.

The chain is built from TRBV12-3 or TRBV12-4 and TRBJ1-6; no reliable D call. There are 12 residues in the CDR3. V was clipped by 2 bases and J by 10 bases, with 6 bases between them. The CDR3 region is CASSLQRSPLHF. The CDR3 DNA reads as TGTGCCAGCAGTTTACAGCGGTCACCCCTCCACTTT.

The chain employs TRBV5-1 and TRBJ1-1; no clear D. In germline, CDR1 is SGHRS, CDR2 YFSETQ. V was trimmed by 2 bases and J by 8 bases, leaving 10 bases between them. The CDR3 runs 12 residues. CDR3 sequence: CASSLAGSEAFF. As DNA, the CDR3 is TGCGCCAGCAGCTTAGCAGGTTCGGAAGCTTTCTTT.

This rearrangement joins TRBV7-9 to TRBJ1-3; D is unresolved. CDR3 length: 14 amino acids. Trimming stripped 2 bases from V and 0 bases from J, with 5 bases between. Per the germline V gene, CDR1 is SEHNR and CDR2 is FQNEAQ (reference sequence). CDR3 residues: CASSLTGSGNTIYF. CDR3 in DNA: TGTGCCAGCAGCTTAACTGGCTCTGGAAACACCATATATTTT.

The chain recombines TRBV6-5 with TRBJ2-5; D not resolved. The V gene lost 0 bases and the J gene lost 5 bases, with 10 bases spanning the gap. Germline V gene sequence: CDR1 MNHEY, CDR2 SVGAGI. The CDR3 runs to 14 residues. Here the CDR3 reads CASSYSPGRETQYF. The CDR3 nucleotides read TGTGCCAGCAGTTACTCGCCTGGCCGTGAGACCCAGTACTTC.

The CDR3 bases are TGCGCCAGCAGCCAGGAGGCCCAGTACTTC. This encodes CASSQEAQYF. The rearrangement joins TRBV10-2 to TRBJ2-5; D may be TRBD2 (5 bases). The V gene lost 6 bases and the J gene lost 9 bases, with 8 bases spanning the gap. Germline V CDR1 and CDR2: WSHSY, SAAADI. CDR3 length equals 10 residues.

There are a few counts of this clone. The chain is built from TRBV9 and TRBJ1-2; weak D call: TRBD1 (5 bases). The germline V gene has CDR1 SGDLS and CDR2 YYNGEE. Trimming left V 4 bases short and J 4 bases short, with 20 bases between. The CDR3 is 16 amino acids. The DNA for the CDR3 is TGTGCCAGCAGCTCTCACAAAGGGGCTCCGAGCTATGGCTACACCTTC. Its translation is CASSSHKGAPSYGYTF. The variable domain in full, with the rest retrieved from reference TRBV9 and TRBJ1-2, is DSGVTQTPKHLITATGQRVTLRCSPRSGDLSVYWYQQSLDQGLQFLIQYYNGEERAKGNILERFSAQQFPDLHSELNLSSLELGDSALYFCASSSHKGAPSYGYTFGSGTRLTVV.